These 29 T cell receptor beta chains came from one sample sequenced in a study of cytomegalovirus exposure and HLA in healthy donors (dated by TCRdb to about 2017). The receptor library was made with the immunoSEQ multiplex PCR assay. For the multiplex PCR, a mixture combining 60 forward primers for TCR Vbeta segments and 13 reverse primers for TCR Jbeta segments was used. TCRdb obtained this table from immuneACCESS and retained in-frame rearrangements with V and J assigned. These tables miss some clones; where compared with another copy, unresolved V genes account for less than half of the shortfall, and the remainder is unexplained. A total of around 150,000 clones appear in this sample, about 70% of them only once. The ten largest clones take up approximately 3% of the sample. Sequencing was carried out using PBMCs. The receptors here all came from a male donor in good health and CMV-seronegative.

This clone occurred once. V gene TRBV6-5 combines with J gene TRBJ2-6; TRBD1 might be the D (6 bases). V was shortened by 6 bases and J by 0 bases, with 9 bases between the two germline ends. This CDR3 region has 15 residues. Germline CDR1 MNHEY, CDR2 SVGAGI. The CDR3 reads CASRGTSSGANVLTF. CDR3 in DNA: TGTGCCAGCAGGGGGACAAGCTCTGGGGCCAACGTCCTGACTTTC.

The chain uses TRBV9 and TRBJ1-3, with TRBD1 identical over 9 bases. The CDR3 has 14 amino acids. After removal of 4 bases from V and 4 bases from J, the junction contained 3 bases not matched to a gene. The germline V gene has CDR1 SGDLS and CDR2 YYNGEE. In DNA, the CDR3 is TGTGCCAGCAGCTTAGGACAGGGGGGAAACACCATATATTTT. This encodes CASSLGQGGNTIYF.

V usage is TRBV9 and J usage is TRBJ2-7; 11 positions match TRBD1. The CDR3 runs 14 residues. V trimming: 3 bases; J trimming: 2 bases; junction bases outside the gene matches: 1. Germline CDR1 reads SGDLS; CDR2 reads YYNGEE. The chain's CDR3 is CASSGDRGAYEQYF. The CDR3 coding sequence is TGTGCCAGCAGCGGGGACAGGGGGGCCTACGAGCAGTACTTC.

V usage is TRBV7-9 and J usage is TRBJ2-5, with 9 positions matching TRBD1. V shed 3 bases and J 2 bases; nucleotides not matched to a gene: 7. CDR3 size: 16 residues. Per the germline V gene, CDR1 is SEHNR and CDR2 is FQNEAQ (reference sequence). The CDR3: CASSLDRGEVQETQYF. CDR3 nucleotides: TGTGCCAGCAGCTTGGACAGGGGAGAAGTACAAGAGACCCAGTACTTC.

This chain uses TRBV27 with TRBJ2-6; D might be TRBD1 (5 bases). V lost 0 bases, J lost 4 bases, and 10 bases lay in between. From germline, CDR1 is MNHEY and CDR2 SMNVEV (reference sequence). This CDR3 spans 16 amino acids. CDR3 sequence: CASSLSAGWGANVLTF. CDR3 bases: TGTGCCAGCAGTTTATCGGCAGGGTGGGGGGCCAACGTCCTGACTTTC.

Written as DNA, the CDR3 is TGCGCCAGCAGCCAACCGACAGGGGCGGGAACTGAAGCTTTCTTT. Translated, it gives CASSQPTGAGTEAFF. V gene TRBV4-1 combines with J gene TRBJ1-1; 8 bases match TRBD1. This CDR3 is 15 amino acids long. Losses at the gene ends were 2 bases for V and 5 bases for J; bases not matched to a gene: 7. Germline V gives CDR1 MGHRA, CDR2 YSYEKL.

This chain connects TRBV5-1 to TRBJ1-1; D is unresolved. This CDR3 contains 13 residues. Germline V gives CDR1 SGHRS, CDR2 YFSETQ. Trimming left V 1 base short and J 6 bases short, with 10 bases between. DNA for the CDR3: TGCGCCAGCAGCTTGAGGAGCGGCGCTGAAGCTTTCTTT. Translated: CASSLRSGAEAFF.

The sample holds a few counts of this clone. The CDR3 DNA is TGCGCCAGCAGCCCCACTACTAGCTCCTACAATGAGCAGTTCTTC. It translates to CASSPTTSSYNEQFF. This rearrangement joins TRBV4-3 to TRBJ2-1, with D perhaps TRBD2 (5 bases). Germline loops: CDR1 LGHNA, CDR2 YSLEER. Trimming took 4 bases from V and 0 from J, leaving 10 bases between them. The CDR3 loop spans 15 amino acids.

The V call is TRBV5-1, the J call TRBJ2-5; D ambiguous. With 0 bases removed from V and 1 base from J, the gap between germline ends came to 10 bases. The CDR3 spans 15 residues. Germline CDR1 is SGHRS and CDR2 is YFSETQ. CDR3 sequence: CASSLGKRFQETQYF. The DNA for the CDR3 is TGCGCCAGCAGCTTGGGGAAGCGCTTCCAAGAGACCCAGTACTTC.

The V gene is TRBV6-6, the J gene TRBJ2-5; unclear D gene. V gave up 7 bases and J gave up 4 bases, with 10 bases separating them. Germline CDR1 is MNHNY and CDR2 is SVGAGI (reference sequence). This CDR3 comprises 12 residues. The CDR3 DNA follows: TGTGCCAGCACCGACTCCCGAGAGACCCAGTACTTC. Protein: CASTDSRETQYF.

V and J are TRBV7-3 and TRBJ2-2; TRBD2 might be the D (6 bases). Trimming cost V 0 bases and J 4 bases, with 21 bases left between them. The CDR3 sequence is 19 residues long. Germline CDR1 SGHTA, CDR2 FQGTGA. The CDR3 coding sequence is TGTGCCAGCAGCTTAACGTCAATTGGGCTAGCGTATAGCACCGGGGAGCTGTTTTTT. The encoded protein is CASSLTSIGLAYSTGELFF.

This sequence joins TRBV7-9 and TRBJ2-6, with D perhaps matching TRBD1 (6 bases). CDR3 size: 16 residues. The V gene lost 4 bases and the J gene lost 0 bases, with 10 bases spanning the gap. Germline lookup yields CDR1 SEHNR and CDR2 FQNEAQ (reference sequence). This chain's CDR3 is CASSSAQGSGANVLTF. DNA of the CDR3: TGTGCCAGCAGCTCCGCACAGGGCTCTGGGGCCAACGTCCTGACTTTC. Looking up the rest from reference TRBV7-9 and TRBJ2-6 gives the full variable domain: DTGVSQNPRHKITKRGQNVTFRCDPISEHNRLYWYRQTLGQGPEFLTYFQNEAQLEKSRLLSDRFSAERPKGSFSTLEIQRTEQGDSAMYLCASSSAQGSGANVLTFGAGSRLTVL.

This chain links TRBV5-1 with TRBJ2-7, with D uncertain. Germline CDR1 and CDR2: SGHRS and YFSETQ. CDR3 length equals 12 residues. V gave up 3 bases and J gave up 6 bases, with 10 bases separating them. CDR3 DNA: TGCGCCAGCAGCTCCCTGCCGAGCGAGCAGTACTTC. Encoded protein: CASSSLPSEQYF.

The gene calls are TRBV7-2 and TRBJ2-2; D is possibly TRBD1 (6 bases). Germline CDR1 is SGHTA and CDR2 is FQGNSA. Trimming stripped 3 bases from V and 4 bases from J, with 12 bases between. This CDR3 spans 15 amino acids. The CDR3 protein is CASSLSGGLTGELFF. The CDR3 DNA follows: TGTGCCAGCAGCTTGAGTGGGGGCCTCACCGGGGAGCTGTTTTTT.

V gene TRBV5-1 combines with J gene TRBJ2-1; TRBD1 agrees at 7 bases. Trimming removed 2 bases from V and 5 bases from J; junction bases left unmatched: 4. The CDR3 has 14 amino acids. Germline assignment: CDR1 SGHRS and CDR2 YFSETQ. Here the CDR3 reads CASSLGDSHNEQFF. DNA of the CDR3: TGCGCCAGCAGCTTAGGGGACAGCCACAATGAGCAGTTCTTC.

The chain joins TRBV27 to TRBJ1-1; no firm D call. V was clipped by 4 bases and J by 3 bases, with 15 bases between them. Per the germline V gene, CDR1 is MNHEY and CDR2 is SMNVEV (reference sequence). This CDR3 has 15 amino acids. CDR3 nucleotides: TGTGCCAGCAGTTCCTACGGTGTCGCGGACACTGAAGCTTTCTTT. This encodes CASSSYGVADTEAFF.

The chain uses TRBV14 and TRBJ1-5, with D possibly matching TRBD1 (5 bases). Trimming pared 0 bases from V and 2 bases from J, leaving 8 bases between. The length of the CDR3 is 15 residues. From germline, CDR1 is SGHDN and CDR2 FVKESK. CDR3 region: CASSQEGEGNQPQHF. In DNA, the CDR3 is TGTGCCAGCAGCCAAGAAGGGGAAGGCAATCAGCCCCAGCATTTT.

This clone was observed a handful of times. The CDR3 protein is CASSTITGSTEAFF. The CDR3 DNA reads TGTGCCAGCAGTACCATCACAGGGAGCACTGAAGCTTTCTTT. The chain has TRBV27 and TRBJ1-1; TRBD1 might be the D (6 bases). Trimming took 5 bases from V and 4 from J, leaving 14 bases between them. The germline CDR1 and CDR2 sequences are MNHEY and SMNVEV (reference sequence). The CDR3 loop spans 14 amino acids.

The chain links TRBV5-1 to TRBJ1-1, with a weak D call TRBD1 (6 bases). This CDR3 region has 16 residues. The germline V and J ends were trimmed by 3 bases and 5 bases, with 20 bases remaining between them. Germline CDR1 and CDR2: SGHRS and YFSETQ. This chain's CDR3 is CASSSAGGQGGTEAFF. The CDR3 nucleotides are TGCGCCAGCAGCTCTGCTGGGGGGCAGGGAGGGACTGAAGCTTTCTTT. Together with reference TRBV5-1 and TRBJ1-1, the CDR3 gives the full variable domain: KAGVTQTPRYLIKTRGQQVTLSCSPISGHRSVSWYQQTPGQGLQFLFEYFSETQRNKGNFPGRFSGRQFSNSRSEMNVSTLELGDSALYLCASSSAGGQGGTEAFFGQGTRLTVV.

The gene calls are TRBV7-2 and TRBJ2-3, with 13 bases fitting TRBD2. Germline lookup yields CDR1 SGHTA and CDR2 FQGNSA. V lost 4 bases to trimming and J lost 0 bases; unmatched junction nucleotides: 1. The CDR3 is made up of 16 amino acids. CDR3 region: CASSSTSGGSTDTQYF. For the CDR3, the DNA is TGTGCCAGCAGCTCGACTAGCGGGGGGAGCACAGATACGCAGTATTTT.

J is TRBJ1-1 and V is TRBV2; the D gene is possibly TRBD1 (6 bases). This CDR3 contains 14 residues. Trimming removed 3 bases at V and 5 bases at J, with 13 bases between. Per germline, CDR1 SNHLY and CDR2 FYNNEI. The CDR3 DNA reads as TGTGCCAGCAGTGAGGGCAGGGGCCCTACTGAAGCTTTCTTT. Translated: CASSEGRGPTEAFF.

This chain connects TRBV18 to TRBJ2-2, with D maybe TRBD1 (6 bases). This CDR3 is 15 amino acids long. Trimming shortened V by 5 bases and J by 0 bases, and 10 bases separated the two germline ends. Germline V gene data show CDR1 as KGHSH and CDR2 as LQKENI. This CDR3 is CASSMTGTNTGELFF. CDR3 nucleotide sequence: TGTGCCAGCTCAATGACAGGAACGAACACCGGGGAGCTGTTTTTT.

CDR3 protein: CASSLWGPDTQYF. CDR3 DNA sequence: TGCGCCAGCAGCTTGTGGGGGCCAGATACGCAGTATTTT. The chain employs TRBV5-1 and TRBJ2-3, with a tentative D call TRBD1 (6 bases). The length of the CDR3 is 13 residues. Trimming stripped 1 base from V and 4 bases from J, with 7 bases between. CDR1 and CDR2 (germline): SGHRS, YFSETQ.

This clone was seen a handful of times. The sample contains more than one DNA sequence encoding this CDR3. The rearrangement joins TRBV7-9 to TRBJ1-6, with D perhaps matching TRBD1 (5 bases). Trimming cost V 5 bases and J 9 bases, with 8 bases left between them. The germline CDR1 and CDR2 sequences are SEHNR and FQNEAQ (reference sequence). The CDR3 consists of 12 residues. In DNA form, the CDR3 reads TGTGCCAGCAGCGAAAGGGGTTCACCCCTCCACTTT. It is translated as CASSERGSPLHF.

The chain recombines TRBV6-1 with TRBJ1-1; a weak D match, TRBD1 (6 bases). V dropped 7 bases and J dropped 2 bases, with 14 bases sitting between them. The length of the CDR3 is 14 residues. Germline V gene data show CDR1 as MNHNS and CDR2 as SASEGT. The CDR3 bases are TGTGCCAGCAATCTGGGACAAATCAACACTGAAGCTTTCTTT. It is translated as CASNLGQINTEAFF.

The chain recombines TRBV5-1 with TRBJ2-7; D possibly corresponds to TRBD1 (6 bases). Per the germline V gene, CDR1 is SGHRS and CDR2 is YFSETQ. Trimming removed 4 bases at V and 0 bases at J, with 17 bases between. The CDR3 sequence is 16 residues long. The CDR3 nucleotides read TGCGCCAGCAGCCCACCTCAGGGGTTCCCCTCCTACGAGCAGTACTTC. Protein sequence: CASSPPQGFPSYEQYF.

This clone came up once. This chain uses TRBV21-1 with TRBJ1-3. TRBV21-1 is shown as a pseudogene. This CDR3 region has 18 residues. CDR3 nucleotide sequence: TGTGCCAGCAGCAATGGGTCGCCCCAGAGGGTCTCTGGAAACACCATATATTTT. It specifies CASSNGSPQRVSGNTIYF.

This clone came up once. The chain uses TRBV28 and TRBJ2-7; weak D call: TRBD2 (7 bases). Per germline, CDR1 MDHEN and CDR2 SYDVKM. The V gene lost 5 bases and the J gene lost 5 bases, with 22 bases spanning the gap. The CDR3 covers 16 residues. The CDR3 nucleotides are TGTGCCAGCAGTCGAGTTGGGGGGGCCTTGCGCAACGAGCAGTACTTC. It translates to CASSRVGGALRNEQYF.

The gene calls are TRBV28 and TRBJ1-1; no definite D call. The CDR3 runs 13 residues. Germline assignment: CDR1 MDHEN and CDR2 SYDVKM. Between the trimmed V and J ends, which lost 2 bases and 1 base, there was a span of 5 bases. The CDR3 region is CASSLRQNTEAFF. CDR3 bases: TGTGCCAGCAGTTTAAGACAGAACACTGAAGCTTTCTTT.